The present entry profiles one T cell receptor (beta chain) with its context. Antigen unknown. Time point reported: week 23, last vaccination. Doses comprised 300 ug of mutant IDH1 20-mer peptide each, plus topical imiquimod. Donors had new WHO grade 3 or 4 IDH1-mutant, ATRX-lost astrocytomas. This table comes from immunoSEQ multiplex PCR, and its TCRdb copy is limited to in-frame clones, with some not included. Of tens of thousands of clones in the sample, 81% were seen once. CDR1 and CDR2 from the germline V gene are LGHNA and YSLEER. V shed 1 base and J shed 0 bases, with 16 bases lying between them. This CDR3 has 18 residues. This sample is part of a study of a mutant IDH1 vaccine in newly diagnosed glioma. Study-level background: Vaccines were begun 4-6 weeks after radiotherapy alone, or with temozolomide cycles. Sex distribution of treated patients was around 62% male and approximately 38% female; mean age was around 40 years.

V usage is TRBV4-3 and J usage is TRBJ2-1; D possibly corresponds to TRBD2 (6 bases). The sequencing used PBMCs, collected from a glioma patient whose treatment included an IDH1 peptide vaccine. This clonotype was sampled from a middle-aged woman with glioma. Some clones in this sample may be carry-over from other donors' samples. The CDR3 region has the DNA TGCGCCAGCAGCCAAGGTTCCGGCGGGGTGAACTCCTACAATGAGCAGTTCTTC. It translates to CASSQGSGGVNSYNEQFF.